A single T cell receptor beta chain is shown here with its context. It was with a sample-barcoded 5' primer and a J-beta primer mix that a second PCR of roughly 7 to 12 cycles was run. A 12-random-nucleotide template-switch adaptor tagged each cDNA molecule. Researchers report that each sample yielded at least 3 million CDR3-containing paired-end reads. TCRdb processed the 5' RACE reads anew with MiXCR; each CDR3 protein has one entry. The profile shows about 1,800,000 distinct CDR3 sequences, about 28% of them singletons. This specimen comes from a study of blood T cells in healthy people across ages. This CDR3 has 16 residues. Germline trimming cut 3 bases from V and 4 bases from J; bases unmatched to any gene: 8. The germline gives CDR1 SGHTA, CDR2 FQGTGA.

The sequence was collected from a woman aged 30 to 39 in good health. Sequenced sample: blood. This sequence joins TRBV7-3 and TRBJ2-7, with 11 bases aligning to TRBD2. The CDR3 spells CASSFSGGAIIYEQYF. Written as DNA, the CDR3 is TGTGCCAGCAGCTTTAGCGGGGGGGCTATTATTTACGAGCAGTACTTC.